This TCR beta chain was obtained from a study of metastatic and nonmetastatic thyroid tumors. As for the study in general: Repertoires from malignant and benign thyroid patients were compared across blood and tumor or nodule tissue.

TCRdb re-clonotyped the PCR reads via MiXCR. This table has roughly 61,000 clones, approximately 4.1% appearing once. The study, taken as a whole, reports: Patients with malignant thyroid tumors reportedly had significantly higher TCR beta diversity than those with benign nodules, in blood and tumor.

Each patient came to thyroid surgery without any prior treatment (of any kind). Looked up from germline, CDR1 is MNHEY and CDR2 is SVGAGI. This CDR3 is built from 15 residues. V was trimmed by 2 bases and J by 3 bases, leaving 14 bases between them. Turning to this clone: Its antigen is currently unknown.

The chain links TRBV6-5 to TRBJ2-7; D could derive from TRBD1 or TRBD2 (5 bases each). The sequencing input was blood. The source of this sequence is a female donor with papillary thyroid cancer or a benign thyroid nodule (not recorded which). Some clones in this sample may be carry-over from other donors' samples. CDR3 in DNA: TGTGCCAGCAGTTACGCCGGGGCGTCGGTCTACGAGCAGTACTTC. It translates to CASSYAGASVYEQYF.